This TCR beta chain was sequenced in a study of cytomegalovirus exposure and HLA in healthy donors. Whole-study context: Later, an analysis reported that the roughly 120 validation repertoires had used the same platform as the roughly 680 first-cohort repertoires.

The assay was immunoSEQ multiplex PCR, and TCRdb's table has in-frame clones only and misses some. Among 260,000 or so clones, roughly 90% were seen once, and the ten largest hold roughly 1%. This clone was counted a single time. What it recognizes is unknown. Study-wide results and limits: It was reportedly the case that the classifier diagnosed cytomegalovirus status with high specificity and sensitivity. Three chains tied to CMV proved CMV antigen-specific in vitro.

V lost 4 bases to trimming and J lost 5 bases; unmatched junction nucleotides: 11. The CDR3 contains 16 residues. Germline CDR1 SGDLS, CDR2 YYNGEE. The source of this sequence is a woman aged 18-29 years in good health and CMV-seronegative. The sequencing sample was made of PBMCs. The chain links TRBV9 to TRBJ2-2; 7 nucleotides match TRBD1. The CDR3 coding sequence is TGTGCCAGCAGCCCCCGACAGGGAAAAAGTACCGGGGAGCTGTTTTTT. Encoded protein: CASSPRQGKSTGELFF. The whole variable domain, filled in from reference TRBV9 and TRBJ2-2, reads DSGVTQTPKHLITATGQRVTLRCSPRSGDLSVYWYQQSLDQGLQFLIQYYNGEERAKGNILERFSAQQFPDLHSELNLSSLELGDSALYFCASSPRQGKSTGELFFGEGSRLTVL.